This T cell receptor beta chain derives from a study of blood T cell repertoires in COVID-19 (dated by TCRdb to the early 2020s). Notes on the research overall: The collaborator samples originated in the United States, Italy and Spain and spanned the acute and convalescent phases of COVID-19. The prospective study material was composed of cDNA or gDNA derived from T cells, B-cell-depleted T cells, or PBMCs. The dataset comprised deeply sampled blood TCRbeta repertoires from subjects exposed to, actively infected with, or recovered from COVID-19. The repertoires were made available in a free public database intended to serve as a resource for research on the immune response to SARS-CoV-2. The samples were drawn from two sources: the first 160 participants of the ongoing ImmuneRACE study, and approximately 1,300 subjects contributed by 6 global collaborators. A de-identified subject ID, COVID-19 status, age in years and sex were almost always included in the sample metadata. Where available, HLA class I and class II types were taken from metadata supplied by the sample provider and were not determined by assay-based typing. Overall study results and their limits: The amount of clinical and demographic metadata varied by source and participant and was provided uncurated.

About this clone itself: It lacks a known antigen. Base qualities are not at hand, and no much larger clone is one base apart.

Whole blood was collected in K2EDTA tubes by collaborating institutions according to the institutions' own protocols. Collaborator samples were shipped for TCRbeta analysis as frozen whole blood, isolated PBMCs, or DNA extracted from either sample type. The immunoSEQ Assay, a bias-controlled multiplex PCR, was used to amplify TCRbeta CDR3 regions from genomic DNA. As for the authors' bioinformatics: Nucleated cell counts per sample were estimated from amplification of reference gene primers within the assay. Sequence reads were collapsed and filtered to measure the absolute abundance of every unique TCRbeta CDR3 rearrangement. For each sample, productive Simpson clonality was calculated as the square root of Simpson's diversity index over productive rearrangements. Here the immuneACCESS table is served through TCRdb, limited to in-frame sequences with V and J called. Missing clones are a known gap in these copies; in checked studies unresolved V genes cover under half, and the rest lacks a known reason. That table gives V, J and clone size, and the DNA gave D and trimming. The sample table shows roughly 50,000 clones, and about nine tenths are seen once. Approximately 7% of the sample is held by the ten biggest clonotypes.

The germline V gene supplies CDR1 MDHEN and CDR2 SYDVKM. Trimming at the junction amounts to 11 bases on V and 0 bases on J, and the germline ends lie 8 bases apart. Counted from cysteine to phenylalanine, this CDR3 has 13 amino acids. Only CDR3 DNA remains: 39 bases, in frame from the first base. This sequence uses TRBV28 and TRBJ2-6; the D gene is not confidently resolved. Sequencing was performed on peripheral blood. This receptor was obtained from an older woman with active or convalescent COVID-19. The CDR3 reads as follows: CAVQISGANVLTF. The sequenced DNA: TGTGCCGTTCAGATCTCTGGGGCCAACGTCCTGACTTTC.